Each of the 2 T cell receptor beta chains below was sequenced from the same sample in a study of T cells in Graves' hyperthyroidism and ophthalmopathy. Amplification of TCR beta CDR3 regions used RNA as the template. A first-round RT-PCR of the TCR CDR3 used the HTBI primer set. Using its own MiXCR run on the multiplex PCR reads, TCRdb lists one record per CDR3 protein. This sample has about 290,000 distinct CDR3 sequences, with over 15% found just once. The material sequenced was blood. The receptors were sampled from a woman between 55 and 75 years old with Graves' ophthalmopathy.

The CDR3 is CASSSRGGYNEQFF. In nucleotides, the CDR3 is TGTGCCAGCAGCTCGCGGGGCGGCTACAATGAGCAGTTCTTC. The chain links TRBV11-2 to TRBJ2-1; D might be TRBD2 (6 bases). Germline V gives CDR1 SGHAT, CDR2 FQNNGV. The CDR3 is made up of 14 amino acids. The V and J ends lost 4 bases and 3 bases respectively, with 10 bases between them.

This clonotype was seen repeatedly, ten times or more. The rearrangement uses TRBV7-7 and TRBJ2-3; D uncertain. From germline, CDR1 is SSHAT and CDR2 FNYEAQ (reference sequence). CDR3 size: 13 residues. V shed 5 bases and J shed 6 bases, with 12 bases lying between them. The CDR3 DNA reads TGTGCCAGCAGCGGGTCCGCCCGGGATACGCAGTATTTT. Translation gives CASSGSARDTQYF.